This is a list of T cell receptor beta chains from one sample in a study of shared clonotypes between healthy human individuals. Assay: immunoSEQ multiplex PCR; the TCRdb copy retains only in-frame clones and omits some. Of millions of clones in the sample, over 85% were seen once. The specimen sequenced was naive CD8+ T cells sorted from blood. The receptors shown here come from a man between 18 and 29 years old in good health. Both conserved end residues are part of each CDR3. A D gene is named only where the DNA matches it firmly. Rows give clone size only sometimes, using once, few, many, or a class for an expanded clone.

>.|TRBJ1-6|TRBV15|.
CAVQGTGDSPLHF
TGTGCCGTTCAGGGCACAGGCGATTCACCCCTCCACTTT
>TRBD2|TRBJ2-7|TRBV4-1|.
CASSQEASGAQEYF
TGCGCCAGCAGCCAAGAAGCTAGCGGGGCCCAGGAGTACTTC
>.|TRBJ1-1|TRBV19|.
CASSLLPPGQVNTEAFF
TGTGCCAGTAGTCTCCTACCCCCGGGACAAGTGAACACTGAAGCTTTCTTT
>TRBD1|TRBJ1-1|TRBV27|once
CASSLYLFGQGNVNTEAFF
TGTGCCAGCAGTTTATATCTCTTCGGACAGGGGAACGTGAACACTGAAGCTTTCTTT
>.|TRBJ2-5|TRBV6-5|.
CASSPLQGLQETQYF
TGTGCCAGCAGCCCCCTTCAGGGACTCCAAGAGACCCAGTACTTC
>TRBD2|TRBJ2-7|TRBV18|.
CASSYTSGGDEQYF
TGTGCCAGCTCATACACTAGCGGGGGTGACGAGCAGTACTTC
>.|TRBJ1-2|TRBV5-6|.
CASSLGGGGGYTF
TGTGCCAGCAGCTTGGGCGGGGGTGGAGGCTACACCTTC
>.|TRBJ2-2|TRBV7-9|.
CASSFLRGGYTGELFF
TGTGCCAGCAGCTTTTTACGGGGTGGCTACACCGGGGAGCTGTTTTTT
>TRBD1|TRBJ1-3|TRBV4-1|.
CASSHTGGMPGQGSSGNTIYF
TGCGCCAGCAGCCATACCGGGGGAATGCCGGGACAGGGGTCTTCTGGAAACACCATATATTTT
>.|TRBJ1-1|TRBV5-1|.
CASSSTGAAQAFF
TGCGCCAGCAGCTCTACCGGAGCGGCGCAAGCTTTCTTT
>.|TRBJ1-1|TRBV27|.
CASSSKGGNTEAFF
TGTGCCAGCAGTTCTAAAGGGGGGAACACTGAAGCTTTCTTT
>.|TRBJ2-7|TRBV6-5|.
CASSYGVHLSYEQYF
TGTGCCAGCAGTTACGGGGTACACCTCTCCTACGAGCAGTACTTC
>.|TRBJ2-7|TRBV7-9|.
CASSTRDGPYEQYF
TGTGCCAGCAGCACGAGGGACGGACCCTACGAGCAGTACTTC
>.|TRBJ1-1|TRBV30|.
CAWSVGPYREAFF
TGTGCCTGGAGTGTGGGTCCGTACCGTGAAGCTTTCTTT
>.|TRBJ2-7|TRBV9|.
CASSVGVATTYEQYF
TGTGCCAGCAGCGTAGGAGTAGCGACCACCTACGAGCAGTACTTC
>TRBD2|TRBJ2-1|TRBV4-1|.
CASSQTSGGNNEQFF
TGCGCCAGCAGCCAAACTAGCGGGGGGAACAATGAGCAGTTCTTC